This T cell receptor (beta chain) was sequenced for a study of radiotherapy plus CTLA-4 blockade in lung cancer. Study context: With 31% of patients having disease control, objective responses were seen in 15% to 20%.

Profiling relied on immunoSEQ multiplex PCR, and the TCRdb table lists in-frame clones only, not all of them. The sample contains more than 90,000 clones, approximately 80% of which appear only once. Germline CDR1 is SQVTM and CDR2 is ANQGSEA. The CDR3 is 13 amino acids. V dropped 3 bases and J dropped 2 bases, with 11 bases sitting between them. The chain recombines TRBV29-1 with TRBJ2-7; weak D call: TRBD1 (5 bases). Here the sequenced sample was peripheral blood, taken from a patient treated with radiotherapy plus ipilimumab. The sequence was collected from a human donor with non-small cell lung cancer that progressed on radiotherapy plus ipilimumab. The CDR3 nucleotides are TGCAGCGTTGAGGGGCACGGAACCTACGAGCAGTACTTC. It codes for CSVEGHGTYEQYF.